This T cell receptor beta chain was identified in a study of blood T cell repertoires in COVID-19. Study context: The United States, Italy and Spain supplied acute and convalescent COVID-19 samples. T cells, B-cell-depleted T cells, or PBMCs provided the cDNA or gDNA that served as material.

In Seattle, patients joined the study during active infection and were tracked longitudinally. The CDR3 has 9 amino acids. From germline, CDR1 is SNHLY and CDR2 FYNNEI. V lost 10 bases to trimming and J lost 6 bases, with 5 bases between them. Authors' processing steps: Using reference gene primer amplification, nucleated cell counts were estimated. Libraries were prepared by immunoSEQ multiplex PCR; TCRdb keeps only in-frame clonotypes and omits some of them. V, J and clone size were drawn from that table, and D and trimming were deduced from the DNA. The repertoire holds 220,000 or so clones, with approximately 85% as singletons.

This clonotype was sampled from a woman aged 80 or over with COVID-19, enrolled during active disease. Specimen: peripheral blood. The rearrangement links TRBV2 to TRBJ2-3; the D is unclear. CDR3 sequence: CANWDTQYF. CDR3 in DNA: TGTGCCAACTGGGATACGCAGTATTTT.